A single sample is the source of the 10 T cell receptor beta chains below, sequenced in a study of OX40 agonist ivuxolimab in advanced cancers. TCRdb's copy holds only in-frame clones and misses some; the assay was immunoSEQ multiplex PCR. The sample gives around 60,000 clones, over 80% of which show up once; 2.8% is in the top ten. Sequenced material: CD4+ or CD8+ T cells sorted from blood, taken in a trial of the OX40 agonist ivuxolimab. The receptors here all came from an adult with an advanced solid tumor such as melanoma, head and neck, liver or kidney cancer.

The chain combines TRBV21-1 with TRBJ1-1; no check of the table's D call, TRBD1, against the DNA was made. TRBV21-1 corresponds to a pseudogene. This CDR3 contains 14 residues. DNA of the CDR3: TGTGCCAGGGTCAGGACAGGGAAAGACACTGAAGCTTTCTTT. Its protein is CARVRTGKDTEAFF.

The chain couples TRBV5-1 to TRBJ2-3, with TRBD2 identical over 10 bases. Germline V gene lookup returns CDR1 SGHRS and CDR2 YFSETQ. V was pared by 0 bases and J by 3 bases, with 1 base of the junction left unmatched. The CDR3 consists of 15 residues. The CDR3 region has the DNA TGCGCCAGCAGCTTGGCTAGCGGGGGTACAGATACGCAGTATTTT. Protein product: CASSLASGGTDTQYF.

The V gene is TRBV14, the J gene TRBJ2-2, with D maybe TRBD2 (6 bases). V was clipped by 2 bases and J by 7 bases, with 11 bases between them. Germline CDR1 and CDR2: SGHDN and FVKESK. This CDR3 contains 14 residues. The CDR3 sequence: CASSQRLVNGELFF. The CDR3 region has the DNA TGTGCCAGCAGCCAACGACTAGTTAACGGGGAGCTGTTTTTT.

The rearrangement joins TRBV7-2 to TRBJ2-3; 8 bases match TRBD1. V shed 6 bases and J 2 bases; nucleotides not matched to a gene: 10. Germline CDR1 SGHTA, CDR2 FQGNSA. This CDR3 comprises 16 residues. The CDR3: CASSIAGGGNTDTQYF. Written as DNA, the CDR3 is TGTGCCAGCAGTATAGCAGGGGGCGGAAACACAGATACGCAGTATTTT.

The rearrangement links TRBV18 to TRBJ1-4; D call uncertain. The V and J ends lost 6 bases and 0 bases respectively, with 11 bases between them. Germline V lookup: CDR1 KGHSH, CDR2 LQKENI. This CDR3 region has 15 residues. The CDR3 here is CASSLSSATNEKLFF. CDR3 nucleotides: TGTGCCAGCTCTCTATCGAGTGCAACTAATGAAAAACTGTTTTTT.

For the CDR3, the DNA is TGTGCCAGCACCATTGAAGGGACAGCTAATGAAAAACTGTTTTTT. It specifies CASTIEGTANEKLFF. V and J are TRBV7-2 and TRBJ1-4; 7 bases fit TRBD1. This CDR3 has 15 residues. Trimming at V came to 7 bases and at J to 3 bases, leaving 8 bases not matched to a gene. Per the germline V gene, CDR1 is SGHTA and CDR2 is FQGNSA.

This chain connects TRBV6-1 to TRBJ2-4; 7 nucleotides line up with TRBD1. CDR3 length: 15 residues. The trim removed 4 bases at V and 2 bases at J, leaving 5 bases unmatched. Germline CDR1 MNHNS, CDR2 SASEGT. DNA of the CDR3: TGTGCCAGCAGTGTTACAGGGGCCTCCAAAAACATTCAGTACTTC. Protein product: CASSVTGASKNIQYF.

This chain joins TRBV6-6 and TRBJ1-1; D not certain. This CDR3 has 15 residues. Germline V lookup: CDR1 MNHNY, CDR2 SVGAGI (reference sequence). V was trimmed by 1 base and J by 1 base, leaving 10 bases between them. The CDR3 DNA sequence: TGTGCCAGCAGTTACTTCCCCGACCAGAACACTGAAGCTTTCTTT. This codes for CASSYFPDQNTEAFF.

The chain recombines TRBV5-1 with TRBJ2-5; weak D call: TRBD1 (6 bases). The length of the CDR3 is 14 residues. The germline CDR1 and CDR2 sequences are SGHRS and YFSETQ. Deletions cut 4 bases from V and 1 base from J, with 11 bases between. CDR3 coding DNA: TGCGCCAGCAGCCCCACAGGGTTCCAAGAGACCCAGTACTTC. It yields the protein CASSPTGFQETQYF.

The chain carries TRBV6-4 and TRBJ2-1, with 9 bases that match TRBD2. The J segment lost 4 bases and the V segment lost 7 bases, leaving 17 bases of the junction unmatched. CDR3 length: 18 amino acids. Per the germline V gene, CDR1 is MRHNA and CDR2 is SNTAGT. CDR3 loop: CASILLRAGGLQYNEQFF. Here the CDR3 DNA reads TGTGCCAGCATCCTCCTTAGGGCGGGAGGGTTACAGTACAATGAGCAGTTCTTC.